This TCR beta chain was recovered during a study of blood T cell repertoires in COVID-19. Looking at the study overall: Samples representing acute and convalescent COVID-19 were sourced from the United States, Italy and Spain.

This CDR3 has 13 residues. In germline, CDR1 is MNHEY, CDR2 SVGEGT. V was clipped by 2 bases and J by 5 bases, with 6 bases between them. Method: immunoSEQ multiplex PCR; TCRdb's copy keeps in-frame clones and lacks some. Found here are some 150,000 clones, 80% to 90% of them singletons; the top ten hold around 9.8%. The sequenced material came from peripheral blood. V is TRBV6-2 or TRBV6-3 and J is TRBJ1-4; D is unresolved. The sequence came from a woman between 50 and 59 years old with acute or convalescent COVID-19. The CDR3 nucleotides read TGTGCCAGCAGTTACGTCCGGAATGAAAAACTGTTTTTT. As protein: CASSYVRNEKLFF.